The 25 T cell receptor beta chains presented below share a single source sample, sequenced in a study of CXCR3-negative and CXCR3-positive naive CD8 T cells. Study-level findings and limits: Relative to CXCR3-negative naive cells, CXCR3-positive naive cells had more hydrophobic TRB CDR3s.

These receptors are not linked to any known antigen. Via 5' RACE with UMI labels, TRB cDNA libraries were prepared. After re-calling the 5' RACE reads, TCRdb lists one entry per CDR3 protein, DNA absent. The listing records 150,000 or so distinct CDR3 sequences. The source material was naive CXCR3+ CD8+ T cells from blood. Subset here: CD45RO-CCR7+CD27+CD95- naive CD8+ T cells expressing CXCR3 (TNR3+). These receptors were taken from a human donor in good health. Some clones in this sample may be carry-over from other donors' samples.

The chain links TRBV20-1 to TRBJ2-3. Germline CDR1 is DFQATT and CDR2 is SNEGSKA (reference sequence). This CDR3 is 13 amino acids long. CDR3 sequence reads: CSARDPTSDTQYF.

This sequence joins TRBV12-3 or TRBV12-4 and TRBJ2-1. CDR3 length: 11 amino acids. CDR3 in amino acids: CASRTVNEQFF.

The rearrangement joins TRBV12-3 or TRBV12-4 to TRBJ2-5; the D gene TCRdb calls, TRBD1, cannot be checked with no DNA. The CDR3 has 12 amino acids. The CDR3 here is CATAGAMETQYF.

The V gene is TRBV5-1, the J gene TRBJ2-7; TCRdb names TRBD1, which stays unverified in the absence of DNA. There are 17 residues in the CDR3. Germline assignment: CDR1 SGHRS and CDR2 YFSETQ. This chain's CDR3 is CASSTVGAGQGLNEQYF.

This chain joins TRBV29-1 and TRBJ2-1. CDR1 and CDR2 from the germline V gene are SQVTM and ANQGSEA. This CDR3 spans 13 amino acids. CDR3 region: CSVQVGSYNEQFF.

The chain employs TRBV24-1 and TRBJ1-2. CDR3 size: 15 residues. The germline CDR1 and CDR2 sequences are KGHDR and SFDVKD. This CDR3 reads CATQRQDPPSYGYTF.

This sequence joins TRBV5-1 and TRBJ2-1. The CDR3 is 14 residues long. CDR1 is SGHRS, CDR2 YFSETQ, per germline. CDR3 in amino acids: CATSSGAFHNEQFF.

The chain couples TRBV5-5 to TRBJ1-5. CDR1 SGHKS and CDR2 YYEKEE come from the germline V gene (reference sequence). CDR3 length: 14 residues. The CDR3 loop is CASSLEGYPQPQHF. The full variable domain, completed using reference TRBV5-5 and TRBJ1-5, is DAGVTQSPTHLIKTRGQQVTLRCSPISGHKSVSWYQQVLGQGPQFIFQYYEKEERGRGNFPDRFSARQFPNYSSELNVNALLLGDSALYLCASSLEGYPQPQHFGDGTRLSIL.

The chain combines TRBV12-3 or TRBV12-4 with TRBJ1-1; TCRdb proposes TRBD1, but this gene call is untestable without DNA. The CDR3 has 14 amino acids. This CDR3 is CASSRSGGRTEAFF.

The genes are TRBV27 and TRBJ1-2; the D call of TRBD1 rests on TCRdb alone, since no DNA is present to check it. The CDR3 covers 13 residues. Germline CDR1 MNHEY, CDR2 SMNVEV (reference sequence). CDR3 in amino acids: CASSIDRSYGYTF.

The V gene is TRBV19, the J gene TRBJ2-2; checking the TCRdb D call of TRBD1 is not possible without DNA. The length of the CDR3 is 15 residues. Germline V gives CDR1 LNHDA, CDR2 SQIVND (reference sequence). CDR3 region: CASTLDRGATGELFF.

The chain has TRBV5-1 and TRBJ1-1. The CDR3 is 16 amino acids. In germline, CDR1 is SGHRS, CDR2 YFSETQ. The CDR3 protein is CASSPPSGGGNTEAFF.

The rearrangement joins TRBV12-3 or TRBV12-4 to TRBJ2-7; TCRdb names TRBD1, which stays unverified in the absence of DNA. The CDR3 has 15 amino acids. CDR3 amino acids: CASSLSQGGRYEQYF.

This chain connects TRBV9 to TRBJ2-7; TCRdb reports TRBD1, a call that lacks DNA to check it against. The CDR3 has 15 residues. CDR1 and CDR2 from the germline V gene are SGDLS and YYNGEE. The chain's CDR3 is CASSVGTGSSYEQYF.

The gene calls are TRBV14 and TRBJ2-7. CDR1 is SGHDN, CDR2 FVKESK, per germline. This CDR3 comprises 11 residues. CDR3 residues: CASSKDYEQYF.

V is TRBV6-6 and J is TRBJ2-5; TCRdb selects TRBD1, and the lack of DNA leaves this call unchecked. Germline loops: CDR1 MNHNY, CDR2 SVGAGI (reference sequence). The CDR3 is 15 amino acids. The CDR3 protein is CASSYATGGKETQYF.

The V call is TRBV7-7, the J call TRBJ2-7; without DNA, the TCRdb call of TRBD1 cannot be checked. From germline, CDR1 is SSHAT and CDR2 FNYEAQ (reference sequence). This CDR3 region has 13 residues. This CDR3 reads CASSSGHGYEQYF.

The J gene is TRBJ2-7, the V gene TRBV3-1; the D call of TRBD2 rests on TCRdb alone, since no DNA is present to check it. The CDR3 is made up of 13 amino acids. From germline, CDR1 is LGHDT and CDR2 YNNKEL (reference sequence). The CDR3 reads CASTEGTYYEQYF.

The chain recombines TRBV28 with TRBJ2-1; with no DNA, the TCRdb D assignment of TRBD1 cannot be verified. The CDR3 runs 14 residues. Germline-derived CDR1 and CDR2 are MDHEN and SYDVKM. The CDR3 loop is CASIPGEGYNEQFF. The whole variable domain, filled in from reference TRBV28 and TRBJ2-1, reads DVKVTQSSRYLVKRTGEKVFLECVQDMDHENMFWYRQDPGLGLRLIYFSYDVKMKEKGDIPEGYSVSREKKERFSLILESASTNQTSMYLCASIPGEGYNEQFFGPGTRLTVL.

The rearrangement joins TRBV29-1 to TRBJ1-1. Germline V gene lookup returns CDR1 SQVTM and CDR2 ANQGSEA. CDR3 size: 12 residues. The CDR3 is CSVEMKGTEAFF.

The rearrangement links TRBV9 to TRBJ2-3; TCRdb selects TRBD2, and the lack of DNA leaves this call unchecked. This CDR3 contains 21 residues. CDR1 and CDR2 (germline): SGDLS, YYNGEE. CDR3 sequence reads: CASSVARTGTSGGARQDTQYF.

This sequence joins TRBV6-5 and TRBJ2-1; absent DNA, TCRdb's TRBD1 call cannot be checked. This CDR3 has 15 amino acids. Germline V gene lookup returns CDR1 MNHEY and CDR2 SVGAGI. The CDR3 region is CASSYGEGSYNEQFF.

The chain employs TRBV7-6 and TRBJ2-7; TCRdb calls TRBD2, which cannot be checked without DNA. CDR3 length equals 15 residues. Looked up from germline, CDR1 is SGHVS and CDR2 is FNYEAQ. The CDR3 loop is CASSTGTSGPYEQYF.

The chain joins TRBV28 to TRBJ2-5. CDR1 and CDR2 from the germline V gene are MDHEN and SYDVKM. This CDR3 comprises 17 residues. CDR3 sequence reads: CASRRTLNSRGSETQYF.

V and J are TRBV20-1 and TRBJ1-1; as DNA is missing, the TRBD1 call by TCRdb cannot be tested. Germline CDR1 and CDR2: DFQATT and SNEGSKA (reference sequence). The CDR3 totals 13 residues. The CDR3 sequence: CSARDRASNEAFF.